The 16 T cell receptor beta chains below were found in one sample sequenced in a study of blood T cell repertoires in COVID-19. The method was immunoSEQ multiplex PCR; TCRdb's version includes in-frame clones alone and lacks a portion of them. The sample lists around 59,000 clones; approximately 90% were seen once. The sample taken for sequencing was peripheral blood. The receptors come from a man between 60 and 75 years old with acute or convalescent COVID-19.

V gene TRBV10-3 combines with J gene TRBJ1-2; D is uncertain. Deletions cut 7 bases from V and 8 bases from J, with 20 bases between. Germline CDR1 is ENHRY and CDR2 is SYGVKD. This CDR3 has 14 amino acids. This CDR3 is CAITEDRAAGGYTF. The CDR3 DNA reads TGTGCCATCACCGAGGACCGGGCCGCGGGGGGCTACACCTTC.

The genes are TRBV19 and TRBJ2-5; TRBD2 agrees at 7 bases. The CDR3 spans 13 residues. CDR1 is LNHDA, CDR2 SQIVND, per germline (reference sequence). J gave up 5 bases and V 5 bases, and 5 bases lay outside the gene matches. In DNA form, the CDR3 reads TGTGCCAGTAGTTCGGGGAGGGAGGAGACCCAGTACTTC. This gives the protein CASSSGREETQYF. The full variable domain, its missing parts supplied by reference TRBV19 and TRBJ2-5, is DGGITQSPKYLFRKEGQNVTLSCEQNLNHDAMYWYRQDPGQGLRLIYYSQIVNDFQKGDIAEGYSVSREKKESFPLTVTSAQKNPTAFYLCASSSGREETQYFGPGTRLLVL.

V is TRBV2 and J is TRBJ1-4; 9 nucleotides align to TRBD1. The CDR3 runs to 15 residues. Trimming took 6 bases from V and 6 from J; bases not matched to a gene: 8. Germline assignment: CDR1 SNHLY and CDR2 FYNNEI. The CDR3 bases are TGTGCCAGCAGGAAACTTGACAGGGGGGATGAAAAACTGTTTTTT. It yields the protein CASRKLDRGDEKLFF.

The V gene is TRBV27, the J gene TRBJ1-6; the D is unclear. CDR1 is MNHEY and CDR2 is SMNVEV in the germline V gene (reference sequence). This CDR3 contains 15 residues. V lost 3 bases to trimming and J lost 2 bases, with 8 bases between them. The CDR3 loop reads CASSLSEAYNSPLHF. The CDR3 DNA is TGTGCCAGCAGTTTGTCAGAAGCCTATAATTCACCCCTCCACTTT.

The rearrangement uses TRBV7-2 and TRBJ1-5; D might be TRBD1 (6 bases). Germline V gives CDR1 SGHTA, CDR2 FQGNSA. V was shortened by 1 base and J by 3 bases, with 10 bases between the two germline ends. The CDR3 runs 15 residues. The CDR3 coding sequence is TGTGCCAGCAGCTTAGGGGGGCAGAACAATCAGCCCCAGCATTTT. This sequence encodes CASSLGGQNNQPQHF.

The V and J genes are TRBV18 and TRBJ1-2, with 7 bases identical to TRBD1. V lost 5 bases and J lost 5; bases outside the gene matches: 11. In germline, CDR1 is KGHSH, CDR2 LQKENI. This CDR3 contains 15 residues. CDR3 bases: TGTGCCAGCTCATTACCGGGACAGCAACTTTATGGCTACACCTTC. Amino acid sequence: CASSLPGQQLYGYTF. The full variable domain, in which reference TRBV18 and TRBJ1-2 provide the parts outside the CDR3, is NAGVMQNPRHLVRRRGQEARLRCSPMKGHSHVYWYRQLPEEGLKFMVYLQKENIIDESGMPKERFSAEFPKEGPSILRIQQVVRGDSAAYFCASSLPGQQLYGYTFGSGTRLTVV.

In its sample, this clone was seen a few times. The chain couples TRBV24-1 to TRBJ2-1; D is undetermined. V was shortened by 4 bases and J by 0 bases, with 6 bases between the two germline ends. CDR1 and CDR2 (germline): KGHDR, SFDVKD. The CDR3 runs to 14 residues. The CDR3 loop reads CATSESFSYNEQFF. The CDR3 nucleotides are TGTGCCACCAGTGAGTCATTCTCCTACAATGAGCAGTTCTTC.

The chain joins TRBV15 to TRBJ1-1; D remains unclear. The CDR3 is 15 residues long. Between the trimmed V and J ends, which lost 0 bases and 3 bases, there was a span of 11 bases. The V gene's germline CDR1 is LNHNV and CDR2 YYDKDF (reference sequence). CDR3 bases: TGTGCCACCAGCAGAGATTCGGGTGGAGACACTGAAGCTTTCTTT. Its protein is CATSRDSGGDTEAFF. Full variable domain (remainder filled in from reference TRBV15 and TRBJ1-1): DAMVIQNPRYQVTQFGKPVTLSCSQTLNHNVMYWYQQKSSQAPKLLFHYYDKDFNNEADTPDNFQSRRPNTSFCFLDIRSPGLGDTAMYLCATSRDSGGDTEAFFGQGTRLTVV.

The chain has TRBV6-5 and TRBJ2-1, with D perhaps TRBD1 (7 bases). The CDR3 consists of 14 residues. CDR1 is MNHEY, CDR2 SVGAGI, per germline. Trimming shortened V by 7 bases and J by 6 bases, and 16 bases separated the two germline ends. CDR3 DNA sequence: TGTGCCAGCACAACAGGGGAGGTGGCCAATGAGCAGTTCTTC. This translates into CASTTGEVANEQFF.

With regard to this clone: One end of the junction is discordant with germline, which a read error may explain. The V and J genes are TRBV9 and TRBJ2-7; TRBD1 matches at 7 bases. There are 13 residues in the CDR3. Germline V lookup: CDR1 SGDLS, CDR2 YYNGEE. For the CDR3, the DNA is TGTGCCAGCAGCGAAAGAGAGGGGGCAGAAAGACACTTC. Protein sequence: CASSEREGAERHF.

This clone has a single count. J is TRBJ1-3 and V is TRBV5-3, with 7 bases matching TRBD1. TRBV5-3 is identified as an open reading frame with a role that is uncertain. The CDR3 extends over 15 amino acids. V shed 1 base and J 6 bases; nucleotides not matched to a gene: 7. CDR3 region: CARSLSHRGENTIYF. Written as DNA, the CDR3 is TGTGCCAGAAGCTTGTCCCACAGGGGTGAAAACACCATATATTTT.

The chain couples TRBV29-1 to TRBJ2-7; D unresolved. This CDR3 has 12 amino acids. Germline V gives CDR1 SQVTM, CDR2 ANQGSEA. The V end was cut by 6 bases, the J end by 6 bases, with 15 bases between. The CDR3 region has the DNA TGCAGCGTCCAGGATGGGTACCGCGAGCAGTACTTC. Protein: CSVQDGYREQYF.

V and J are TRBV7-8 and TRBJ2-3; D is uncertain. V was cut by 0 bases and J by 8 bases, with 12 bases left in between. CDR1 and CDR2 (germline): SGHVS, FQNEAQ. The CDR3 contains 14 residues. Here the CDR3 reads CASSLANSPGTQYF. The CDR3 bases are TGTGCCAGCAGCTTAGCTAACTCCCCGGGTACGCAGTATTTT.

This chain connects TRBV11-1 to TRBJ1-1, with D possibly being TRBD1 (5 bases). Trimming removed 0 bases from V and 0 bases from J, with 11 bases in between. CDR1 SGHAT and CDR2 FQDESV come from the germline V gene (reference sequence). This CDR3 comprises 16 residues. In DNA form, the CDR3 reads TGTGCCAGCAGCTTAGCAGCAGGGTGGATGAACACTGAAGCTTTCTTT. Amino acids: CASSLAAGWMNTEAFF. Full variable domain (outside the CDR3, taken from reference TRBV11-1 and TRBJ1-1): EAEVAQSPRYKITEKSQAVAFWCDPISGHATLYWYRQILGQGPELLVQFQDESVVDDSQLPKDRFSAERLKGVDSTLKIQPAELGDSAMYLCASSLAAGWMNTEAFFGQGTRLTVV.

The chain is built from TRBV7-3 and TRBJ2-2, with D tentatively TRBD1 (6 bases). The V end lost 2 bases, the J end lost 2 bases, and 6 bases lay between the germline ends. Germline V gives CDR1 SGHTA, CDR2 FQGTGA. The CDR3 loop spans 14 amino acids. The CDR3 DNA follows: TGTGCCAGCAGCTTAGGGACAAACACCGGGGAGCTGTTTTTT. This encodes CASSLGTNTGELFF.

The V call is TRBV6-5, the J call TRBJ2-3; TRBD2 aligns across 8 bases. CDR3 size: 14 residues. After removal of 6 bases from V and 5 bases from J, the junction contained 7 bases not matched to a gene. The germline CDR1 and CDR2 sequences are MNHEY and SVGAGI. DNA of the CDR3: TGTGCCAGCAGCTTGGGGCTAGCGGGAGATACGCAGTATTTT. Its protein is CASSLGLAGDTQYF.